These 12 T cell receptor beta chains share one sample of origin, sequenced in a study of T cell repertoires in cytomegalovirus infection (dated by TCRdb to about 2019). Sequencing instrument: Illumina HiSeq 1500. TCRdb took the public reads, trimmed them with fastp at Q25, ran MiXCR for clone calling and kept in-frame beta chains. A single entry per CDR3 protein holds the most common genes and DNA from its merged rows. The sample data list some 600,000 distinct CDR3 sequences, and approximately 24% of these were observed just once. Around 8% of the sample belongs to the ten largest clones. The specimen was CD8+ T cells from PBMCs. Source of these receptors: a human donor in good health (CMV status not recorded). Some clones in this sample may be carry-over from other donors' samples.

The table lists this clonotype with many counts. The rearrangement uses TRBV7-6 and TRBJ2-1, with D possibly being TRBD1 (6 bases). V lost 3 bases to trimming and J lost 5 bases, with 11 bases between them. The length of the CDR3 is 14 residues. From germline, CDR1 is SGHVS and CDR2 FNYEAQ. As DNA, the CDR3 is TGTGCCAGCAGCTTGACAGGTTTCGACAATGAGCAGTTCTTC. Translation gives CASSLTGFDNEQFF. The variable domain in full, with the rest retrieved from reference TRBV7-6 and TRBJ2-1, is GAGVSQSPRYKVTKRGQDVALRCDPISGHVSLYWYRQALGQGPEFLTYFNYEAQQDKSGLPNDRFSAERPEGSISTLTIQRTEQRDSAMYRCASSLTGFDNEQFFGPGTRLTVL.

The chain combines TRBV12-3 or TRBV12-4 with TRBJ1-3; D unresolved. V was clipped by 4 bases and J by 0 bases, with 4 bases between them. The CDR3 spans 13 residues. The CDR3 region is CASSSHSGNTIYF. The CDR3, as DNA: TGTGCCAGCAGTTCCCACTCTGGAAACACCATATATTTT.

This chain links TRBV12-3 or TRBV12-4 with TRBJ2-1; D is perhaps TRBD2 (7 bases). The CDR3 consists of 14 residues. V was clipped by 5 bases and J by 5 bases, with 13 bases between them. In nucleotides, the CDR3 is TGTGCCAGCAGTACGGGGGGCACGGACAATGAGCAGTTCTTC. Translating gives CASSTGGTDNEQFF.

As concerns this clonotype: A read error may account for a junction end that differs from germline. The chain has TRBV2 and TRBJ2-1; D is perhaps TRBD2 (6 bases). CDR3 length equals 14 residues. From germline, CDR1 is SNHLY and CDR2 FYNNEI. CDR3 residues: CASSPPGLNNERFF. The CDR3 DNA reads as TGTGCCAGCAGTCCTCCGGGACTTAACAATGAGCGGTTCTTC.

Only a few counts were recorded for this clonotype. This chain links TRBV7-6 with TRBJ2-1; 7 bases fit TRBD1. The V segment lost 1 base and the J segment 12 bases; nucleotides outside the gene matches: 6. Germline V gene data show CDR1 as SGHVS and CDR2 as FNYEAQ. The CDR3 sequence is 13 residues long. In nucleotides, the CDR3 is TGTGCCAGCAGCTTAGGGGCCCCAGGGGGGCAGTTCTTC. Translating it yields CASSLGAPGGQFF.

This clonotype was counted between two and nine times. The chain couples TRBV14 to TRBJ1-2, with D unresolved. The CDR3 runs to 13 residues. Germline-derived CDR1 and CDR2 are SGHDN and FVKESK. Deletions cut 3 bases from V and 0 bases from J, with 5 bases between. This chain's CDR3 is CASSQRTNYGYTF. The DNA of the CDR3 is TGTGCCAGCAGCCAGAGGACTAACTATGGCTACACCTTC.

The gene calls are TRBV10-3 and TRBJ2-1; D may be TRBD2 (6 bases). This CDR3 is built from 12 residues. In germline, CDR1 is ENHRY, CDR2 SYGVKD. Trimming stripped 4 bases from V and 8 bases from J, with 9 bases between. The CDR3 spells CAISAGVDEQFF. Here the CDR3 DNA reads TGTGCCATCAGTGCGGGGGTTGATGAGCAGTTCTTC.

This clonotype was observed at least ten times. J is TRBJ2-7 and V is TRBV7-2, with no clear D. CDR1 is SGHTA and CDR2 is FQGNSA in the germline V gene. V lost 5 bases and J 1 base, leaving 12 bases between the germline ends. The CDR3 runs 14 residues. CDR3 in amino acids: CASSRVPNSYEQYV. CDR3 coding DNA: TGTGCCAGCAGCCGAGTCCCGAATTCCTACGAGCAGTACGTC.

This clonotype was observed at least ten times. V gene TRBV7-8 combines with J gene TRBJ2-2; D is unclear. Trimming shortened V by 0 bases and J by 4 bases, and 9 bases separated the two germline ends. This CDR3 region has 15 residues. Germline-derived CDR1 and CDR2 are SGHVS and FQNEAQ. This CDR3 reads CASSLAPGSTGELFF. In DNA form, the CDR3 reads TGTGCCAGCAGCTTAGCACCGGGTAGCACCGGGGAGCTGTTTTTT. Drawing the rest from reference TRBV7-8 and TRBJ2-2, the complete variable domain is GAGVSQSPRYKVAKRGQDVALRCDPISGHVSLFWYQQALGQGPEFLTYFQNEAQLDKSGLPSDRFFAERPEGSVSTLKIQRTQQEDSAVYLCASSLAPGSTGELFFGEGSRLTVL.

This clonotype was detected many times. The genes are TRBV28 and TRBJ1-1, with a tentative D call TRBD1 (6 bases). The germline gives CDR1 MDHEN, CDR2 SYDVKM. V was clipped by 7 bases and J by 7 bases, with 16 bases between them. The CDR3 sequence is 13 residues long. CDR3 protein: CASTVGGLFEAFF. CDR3 sequence (DNA): TGTGCCAGCACCGTAGGGGGTCTCTTTGAAGCTTTCTTT.

Details on this clonotype: This could be a read error, since a much larger clone is one nucleotide away. The CDR3 DNA reads as TGTGCCAGCAGCGGAGGACAGGGATCTGGGGCCAACATCCTGACTTTC. This codes for CASSGGQGSGANILTF. V gene TRBV7-9 combines with J gene TRBJ2-6; 8 bases agree with TRBD1. The CDR3 extends over 16 amino acids. Per germline, CDR1 SEHNR and CDR2 FQNEAQ (reference sequence).

This clonotype was observed many times. The V call is TRBV28, the J call TRBJ2-7; D uncertain. The CDR3 runs to 10 residues. Per germline, CDR1 MDHEN and CDR2 SYDVKM. Trimming removed 8 bases at V and 1 base at J, with 3 bases between. CDR3 region: CASGSYEQYV. In DNA, the CDR3 is TGTGCCAGCGGGTCCTACGAGCAGTACGTC.